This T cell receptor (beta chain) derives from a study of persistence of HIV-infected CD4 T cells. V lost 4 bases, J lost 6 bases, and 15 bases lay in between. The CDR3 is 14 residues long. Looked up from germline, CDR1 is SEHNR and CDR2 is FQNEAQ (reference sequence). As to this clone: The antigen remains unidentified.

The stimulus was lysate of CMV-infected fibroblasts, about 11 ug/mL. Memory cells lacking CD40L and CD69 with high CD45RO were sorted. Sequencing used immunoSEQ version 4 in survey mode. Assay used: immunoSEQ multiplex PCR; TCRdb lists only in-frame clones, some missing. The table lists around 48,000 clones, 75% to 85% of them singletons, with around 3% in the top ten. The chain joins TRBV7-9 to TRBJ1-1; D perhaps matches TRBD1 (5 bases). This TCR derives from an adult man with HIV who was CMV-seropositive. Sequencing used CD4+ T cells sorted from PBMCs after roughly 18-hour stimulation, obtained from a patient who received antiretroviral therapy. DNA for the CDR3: TGTGCCAGCAGCTCTTTAACCGGGGGGGCTGAAGCTTTCTTT. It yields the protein CASSSLTGGAEAFF.